This TCR beta chain originates from a study of control samples from healthy donors and cancer patients. CDR3 length equals 14 residues. CDR1 is LNHDA and CDR2 is SQIVND in the germline V gene (reference sequence). V lost 3 bases to trimming and J lost 0 bases, with 6 bases between them. This clone was observed a single time. Different DNA sequences within this sample yield the same CDR3. Using immunoSEQ multiplex PCR, the repertoire was profiled, and TCRdb retains in-frame clones only, with some absent. The table has approximately 170,000 clones, about 94% seen once. Sample: blood. The chain recombines TRBV19 with TRBJ2-1, with D unclear. This TCR was sampled from a woman aged 30 to 39 in good health. Here the CDR3 reads CASSISSSYNEQFF. The CDR3 DNA sequence: TGTGCCAGTAGTATCAGTTCCTCCTACAATGAGCAGTTCTTC.